Listed below are T cell receptor beta chains from one sample, sequenced in a study of T cells in tuberculosis. This table comes from immunoSEQ multiplex PCR, and its TCRdb copy is limited to in-frame clones, with some not included. The repertoire has 55,000 to 70,000 clones, under 90% of them found once; the top ten carry roughly 13%. Sequenced: CD1b-GMM tetramer-negative cells sorted from PBMCs. The receptors here all came from an adult woman with latent tuberculosis. Each CDR3 is given with its conserved first and last residue. A D gene is named only where the DNA matches it firmly. Clone size is shown for a subset of rows, as once, few, many or a class of expanded clone.

D: NA
size: NA
J: TRBJ1-3
V: TRBV21-1
DNA: TGTGCCAGCAGCAAATGCAGGGTTCTTGGAAACACCATATATTTT
CDR3: CASSKCRVLGNTIYF

D: NA
size: NA
J: TRBJ1-2
V: TRBV6-1
DNA: TGTGCCAGCGGGGGGGGGCAGGACCACAAACTTGGCTACACCTTC
CDR3: CASGGGQDHKLGYTF

D: TRBD2
size: NA
J: TRBJ2-7
V: TRBV4-1
DNA: TGCGCCAGCAGCTCTACTTTAGGGAGGGTCGAGCAGTACTTC
CDR3: CASSSTLGRVEQYF

D: NA
size: NA
J: TRBJ1-5
V: TRBV28
DNA: TGTGCCAGCAGTACACCGCGGGGCAATCAGCCCCAGCATTTT
CDR3: CASSTPRGNQPQHF

D: TRBD1
size: NA
J: TRBJ1-1
V: TRBV27
DNA: TGTGCCAGCAGTTTGCAGGGGGGATCGGGTAGGCTGAGCACTGAAGCTTTCTTT
CDR3: CASSLQGGSGRLSTEAFF

D: NA
size: NA
J: TRBJ1-2
V: TRBV16
DNA: TGTGCCAGCAGCCGCCGTGGGGGGGGCGATGGCTACACCTTC
CDR3: CASSRRGGGDGYTF

D: TRBD1
size: NA
J: TRBJ2-1
V: TRBV7-9
DNA: TGTGCCAGCAGCGCCCTCTTGATCAGACAGGGTCACAATGAGCAGTTCTTC
CDR3: CASSALLIRQGHNEQFF

D: TRBD2
size: few
J: TRBJ2-1
V: TRBV19
DNA: TGTGCCAGTAAGGAAGGGACTAGCTTTGGGGGTGAGCAGTTCTTC
CDR3: CASKEGTSFGGEQFF

D: NA
size: NA
J: TRBJ2-1
V: TRBV29-1
DNA: TGCAGCGTGAGTAGCGGAACCTCTGGTGAGCAGTTCTTC
CDR3: CSVSSGTSGEQFF

D: NA
size: NA
J: TRBJ2-5
V: TRBV9
DNA: TGTGCCAGCAGCGTAGGAGGGGGGGGGACCCAGTACTTC
CDR3: CASSVGGGGTQYF

D: TRBD1
size: once
J: TRBJ2-1
V: TRBV19
DNA: TGTGCCAGCCGAAACACAGGGGGCAATGAGCAGTTCTTC
CDR3: CASRNTGGNEQFF

D: NA
size: NA
J: TRBJ2-7
V: TRBV7-9
DNA: TGTGCCAGCAGCTCCCTATCGCCTGTTCCCTACGAGCAGTACTTC
CDR3: CASSSLSPVPYEQYF

D: TRBD1
size: NA
J: TRBJ2-7
V: TRBV5-1
DNA: TGCGCCAGCAGACCTCGACAGGGGGCGGAAGAGCAGTACTTC
CDR3: CASRPRQGAEEQYF

D: NA
size: NA
J: TRBJ2-7
V: TRBV4-1
DNA: TGCGCCAGCAGCCAAGAACCCTATGAAGGGGGCTACGAGCAGTACTTC
CDR3: CASSQEPYEGGYEQYF

D: NA
size: NA
J: TRBJ2-6
V: TRBV9
DNA: TGTGCCAGCAGCGTAGCGGGATCCTCTGGGGCCAACGTCCTGACTTTC
CDR3: CASSVAGSSGANVLTF

D: TRBD1
size: NA
J: TRBJ1-4
V: TRBV5-1
DNA: TGCGCCAGCACCGCGGGGGGACAGACTAATGAAAAACTGTTTTTT
CDR3: CASTAGGQTNEKLFF

D: TRBD2
size: NA
J: TRBJ2-7
V: TRBV6-6
DNA: TGTGCCAGCGCCTGGGGTAGCGGGGGGGTATACGAGCAGTACTTC
CDR3: CASAWGSGGVYEQYF